This T cell receptor beta chain came from a study of PD-1 blockade in classical Hodgkin lymphoma. The patients all showed relapse after autologous stem cell transplantation, while their brentuximab vedotin exposure varied. The assay was immunoSEQ multiplex PCR, and TCRdb's table has in-frame clones only and misses some. This sample yields roughly 13,000 clones, of which over 75% are seen a single time; around 25% belongs to the top ten. Germline V CDR1 and CDR2: ENHRY, SYGVKD. The ends were cut back, 10 bases at V and 9 bases at J, with 25 bases in the middle. The CDR3 is made up of 15 amino acids. The chain links TRBV10-3 to TRBJ2-1, with a tentative D call TRBD2 (6 bases). This receptor was obtained from a human donor with classical Hodgkin lymphoma. The sample was peripheral blood mononuclear cells (PBMCs), taken at baseline. The CDR3: CATDYIGGKGTEQFF. The CDR3 DNA is TGTGCCACAGACTATATCGGCGGGAAGGGAACTGAGCAGTTCTTC.